Listed below are T cell receptor beta chains from one sample, sequenced in a study of low-dose radiotherapy and immunotherapy resistance in tumors. TCRdb recomputed calls from the reads with MiXCR, one row per CDR3 protein. The data contain around 80,000 distinct CDR3 sequences, around 17% of them singletons. This material consisted of PBMCs, taken after low-dose radiotherapy plus immunotherapy. The receptors here all came from a male donor with prostate cancer. The CDR3 runs from the conserved cysteine through the conserved F or W. A D gene is named only where the DNA matches it firmly. Size tells how often a clone was seen (once, few, many) or the class of an expanded clone, and some rows leave it out.

abundance	v_gene	j_gene	d_gene	CDR3nt	CDR3aa
.	TRBV6-8	TRBJ2-3	TRBD1	TGTGCCAGCAGTGCCAGGACAGGGGCAGGGGATACGCAGTATTTT	CASSARTGAGDTQYF
many	TRBV5-8	TRBJ2-5	TRBD2	TGTGCCAGCAGCTTCACTGGACTAGCGGGAGCACAAGAGACCCAGTACTTC	CASSFTGLAGAQETQYF
many	TRBV2	TRBJ2-7	TRBD1	TGTGCCAGCAGTACCAGACAGGGCAGTAACCGCTACGAGCAGTACTTC	CASSTRQGSNRYEQYF
.	TRBV29-1	TRBJ1-2	TRBD1	TGCAGCGCCCAGGGTGCAGGGGGGACCGTGGATGGCTACAGCTTC	CSAQGAGGTVDGYSF
many	TRBV13	TRBJ2-3	.	TGTGCCAGCAGCTCCCGGGAAGACAGCACAGATACGCAGTATTTT	CASSSREDSTDTQYF
many	TRBV7-2	TRBJ2-7	TRBD2	TGTGCCAGCAGCATAGCGGGGGCGGGCTACGAGCAGTACTTC	CASSIAGAGYEQYF
many	TRBV28	TRBJ1-5	.	TGTGCCAGCAGTTTACCATCTGGAATCAGGCAGCCCCAGCATTTT	CASSLPSGIRQPQHF
.	TRBV7-2	TRBJ2-3	.	TGTGCCAGCAGCTTAGACCCGGTCTGGAGGGGAGATACGCAGTATTTT	CASSLDPVWRGDTQYF
many	TRBV9	TRBJ2-7	.	TGTGCCAGCAGCGTAGCTCCGGGTAGCGCGTACGAGCAGTACTTC	CASSVAPGSAYEQYF
many	TRBV27	TRBJ2-6	TRBD2	TGTGCCAGCAGTTTGGGAAAGACTAGCGGGAGAGGCCCTGGGGCCAACGTCCTGACTTTC	CASSLGKTSGRGPGANVLTF
many	TRBV15	TRBJ2-2	.	TGTGCCACCAGCAGGCGGGGCCAAACTGGCGGGGAGCTGTTTTTT	CATSRRGQTGGELFF
once	TRBV10-1	TRBJ2-5	TRBD2	TGCGCCAGCAGTGGGGCGACTAGCGGGAGGGCCGCAGAGACCCAGTACTTC	CASSGATSGRAAETQYF
many	TRBV19	TRBJ1-5	TRBD1	TGTGCCAGTACCGACAGGGCGAGGAGCAATCAGCCCCAGCATTTT	CASTDRARSNQPQHF
once	TRBV6-2/TRBV6-3	TRBJ2-5	TRBD2	TGTGCCAGCAGGATTTGGACTAGCGGGACGGAGACCCAGTACTTC	CASRIWTSGTETQYF
many	TRBV30	TRBJ1-4	TRBD1	TGTGCCTGGAGTGTACAGGGGATATTGGAAAAACTGTTTTTT	CAWSVQGILEKLFF
few	TRBV4-2	TRBJ2-7	TRBD1	TGTGCCAGCAGCCAAGATGAGACAGGGGGCTCCTACGAGCAGTACTTC	CASSQDETGGSYEQYF
many	TRBV2	TRBJ1-5	.	TGTGCCAGCAGTGAACAGGTGAATCAGCCCCAGCATTTT	CASSEQVNQPQHF
many	TRBV10-3	TRBJ2-7	.	TGTGCCATCAGTGAGACTAGGGATCACTACGAGCAGTACTTC	CAISETRDHYEQYF
many	TRBV28	TRBJ2-4	TRBD1	TGTGCCAGCAGCCGGCTTAGTCAGGGGGACATTCAGTACTTC	CASSRLSQGDIQYF
many	TRBV28	TRBJ2-7	.	TGTGCCAGCAGCATAGGCGGGCTTGCTGCCTACGAGCAGTACTTC	CASSIGGLAAYEQYF
many	TRBV20-1	TRBJ1-5	.	TGCAGTGCTAGAGACCTCGGACAGCCGCGGGTTAATCAGCCCCAGCATTTT	CSARDLGQPRVNQPQHF
many	TRBV18	TRBJ2-7	TRBD1	TGTGCCAGCTCACCACCGGTCTTTGGACAGGGGAGCTCCTACGAGCAGTACTTC	CASSPPVFGQGSSYEQYF
many	TRBV28	TRBJ2-1	TRBD2	TGTGCCAGCAGCCTAAGGGGCGGGAGGTTCAATGAGCAGTTCTTC	CASSLRGGRFNEQFF
many	TRBV13	TRBJ1-3	TRBD1	TGTGCCAGCAGCACGACAGGGGCACCTGGAAACACCATATATTTT	CASSTTGAPGNTIYF
.	TRBV29-1	TRBJ1-1	.	TGCAGCGTTGAGGGACATAAGAACACTGAAGCTTTCTTT	CSVEGHKNTEAFF
many	TRBV7-2	TRBJ2-5	.	TGTGCCAGCAGCCGTGACGGGGTGACGACCCAGTACTTC	CASSRDGVTTQYF
many	TRBV30	TRBJ1-1	.	TGTGCCTGGGACTCCTTGGGGAGCACTGAAGCTTTCTTT	CAWDSLGSTEAFF